The 12 T cell receptor beta chains below all came from one sample that was sequenced in a study of T cell responses to AZD1222 COVID-19 vaccine. Assay used: immunoSEQ multiplex PCR; TCRdb lists only in-frame clones, some missing. This sample has 150,000 to 160,000 clones; 80% to 90% occur once, and the top ten carry just under 7%. The material was peripheral blood, obtained after recovery from COVID-19. The receptors stem from an adult who had recovered from COVID-19.

V gene TRBV3-1 (or the pseudogene TRBV3-2) combines with J gene TRBJ2-7, with a tentative D call TRBD1 (6 bases). CDR3 length: 15 residues. With 1 base removed from V and 3 bases from J, the gap between germline ends came to 13 bases. Germline assignment: CDR1 LGHDT and CDR2 YNNKEL (reference sequence). The CDR3 region is CASSQGIGTIYEQYF. CDR3 DNA sequence: TGTGCCAGCAGCCAAGGGATAGGGACAATCTACGAGCAGTACTTC.

The chain joins TRBV7-3 to TRBJ2-1; 9 bases align to TRBD1. The CDR3 spans 20 residues. J was trimmed by 0 bases and V by 5 bases; bases with no gene match: 17. Germline lookup yields CDR1 SGHTA and CDR2 FQGTGA. This CDR3 is CASSPSPGQGSGGSYNEQFF. DNA for the CDR3: TGTGCCAGCAGCCCCTCGCCGGGACAGGGTAGTGGGGGCTCCTACAATGAGCAGTTCTTC.

The genes are TRBV11-2 and TRBJ1-4; D not certain. This CDR3 comprises 16 residues. Germline CDR1 is SGHAT and CDR2 is FQNNGV. The germline V and J ends were trimmed by 6 bases and 5 bases, with 19 bases remaining between them. CDR3 DNA: TGTGCCAGCAGTTTACGGGCCACCGCGGTAAATGAAAAACTGTTTTTT. As protein: CASSLRATAVNEKLFF. The full variable domain, rest sourced from reference TRBV11-2 and TRBJ1-4, is EAGVAQSPRYKIIEKRQSVAFWCNPISGHATLYWYQQILGQGPKLLIQFQNNGVVDDSQLPKDRFSAERLKGVDSTLKIQPAKLEDSAVYLCASSLRATAVNEKLFFGSGTQLSVL.

This clone was seen only once. The gene calls are TRBV18 and TRBJ2-3; D gene unclear. V lost 0 bases to trimming and J lost 1 base, with 8 bases between them. Germline CDR1 and CDR2: KGHSH and LQKENI. This CDR3 region has 15 residues. The CDR3 here is CASSPPSSGTDTQYF. In DNA, the CDR3 is TGTGCCAGCTCACCACCGTCCAGCGGCACAGATACGCAGTATTTT.

This clone was seen more than once but under ten times. The chain couples TRBV2 to TRBJ2-7; TRBD2 matches at 7 bases. This CDR3 spans 15 amino acids. Germline CDR1 and CDR2: SNHLY and FYNNEI. The trim removed 6 bases at V and 5 bases at J, leaving 13 bases unmatched. In DNA form, the CDR3 reads TGTGCCAGCAGAAGGTTAGGACTAGGCGGCGACGAGCAGTACTTC. It is translated as CASRRLGLGGDEQYF.

The chain carries TRBV5-4 and TRBJ2-3; D might be TRBD2 (7 bases). The ends were cut back, 2 bases at V and 6 bases at J, with 10 bases in the middle. The CDR3 has 13 amino acids. In germline, CDR1 is SGHNT, CDR2 YYREEE (reference sequence). The CDR3 DNA reads TGTGCCAGCAGCTTACAGGGAGGGGATACGCAGTATTTT. Protein: CASSLQGGDTQYF.

The chain uses TRBV28 and TRBJ1-5; TRBD1 might be the D (6 bases). The V gene lost 6 bases and the J gene lost 5 bases, with 14 bases spanning the gap. The germline gives CDR1 MDHEN, CDR2 SYDVKM. CDR3 length: 14 residues. The CDR3 spells CASSTGGTYQPQHF. The CDR3 DNA follows: TGTGCCAGCAGCACCGGGGGGACATATCAGCCCCAGCATTTT.

Here the CDR3 DNA reads TGTGCCAGCAGTCGAGGACAGGTACTGAACACTGAAGCTTTCTTT. Protein: CASSRGQVLNTEAFF. The chain carries TRBV27 and TRBJ1-1; the match to TRBD1 covers 7 bases. The CDR3 is 15 residues long. V was pared by 5 bases and J by 0 bases, with 6 bases of the junction left unmatched. Germline-derived CDR1 and CDR2 are MNHEY and SMNVEV (reference sequence).

V usage is TRBV16 and J usage is TRBJ2-5, with D perhaps matching TRBD2 (6 bases). The CDR3 is made up of 15 amino acids. Germline lookup yields CDR1 KGHSY and CDR2 FQNENV. V was shortened by 2 bases and J by 5 bases, with 15 bases between the two germline ends. CDR3 DNA: TGTGCCAGCAGCCAACAACGGGGGTCAGTTGAGACCCAGTACTTC. It yields the protein CASSQQRGSVETQYF.

This rearrangement joins TRBV6-5 to TRBJ2-2; the D gene is possibly TRBD1 (6 bases). This CDR3 contains 13 residues. Germline CDR1 MNHEY, CDR2 SVGAGI. The CDR3 reads CASTGIVAGELFF. CDR3 coding DNA: TGTGCTTCAACAGGGATTGTCGCCGGGGAGCTGTTTTTT.

The chain joins TRBV19 to TRBJ2-5, with 9 nucleotides matching TRBD2. Germline CDR1 reads LNHDA; CDR2 reads SQIVND (reference sequence). The CDR3 has 16 residues. Trimming at V came to 1 base and at J to 5 bases, leaving 8 bases not matched to a gene. CDR3 nucleotides: TGTGCCAGTAGTATAGGGAAGCGCACTAGCGGGGAGACCCAGTACTTC. Protein product: CASSIGKRTSGETQYF.

The chain recombines TRBV7-9 with TRBJ2-5; D possibly corresponds to TRBD2 (6 bases). The CDR3 sequence is 14 residues long. The V end lost 5 bases, the J end lost 2 bases, and 12 bases lay between the germline ends. Germline loops: CDR1 SEHNR, CDR2 FQNEAQ (reference sequence). The CDR3: CASSTRDSQETQYF. As DNA, the CDR3 is TGTGCCAGCAGCACACGGGACTCGCAAGAGACCCAGTACTTC.